This T cell receptor beta chain is drawn from a study of cytomegalovirus exposure and HLA in healthy donors (dated by TCRdb to the late 2010s). About the study as a whole: In an earlier analysis of 587 of the donors, 276 Gb of sequence data and 90 million to 130 million unique TCR beta sequences from 150 million to 200 million T cells were reported. Roughly 300 gigabases of sequencing data and approximately 93 million unique TCR sequences were included in an early release covering under 650 HLA-typed donors. The genetic ancestry cluster associated with self-reported Caucasian donors included roughly 84% of the 398 genotyped donors. The study aimed to test whether signatures of past pathogen exposure could be identified by cataloging public T cell receptors. The study profiled the T cell repertoires of around 700 subjects by immunosequencing and related them to cytomegalovirus serostatus. A separate validation cohort of about 110 different subjects was used in addition to the 666-subject first cohort. The study combined high-throughput TCR immunosequencing, statistical association of individual TCRs with disease status, and machine learning to predict cytomegalovirus infection status. To study patterns of TCR occurrence, a later analysis re-analyzed previously published TCR beta repertoires from several hundred donors and added high-resolution HLA genotyping. The later analysis used no new phenotypic data to find candidate immune exposures, relying instead on TCR beta sequences and their occurrence across donors. To decide whether each TCR beta V gene segment behaved as functional or pseudogenic, an earlier analysis of some 570 of the donors relied on high-throughput TCR beta sequencing. Donor age, sex, ethnicity and CMV serostatus were compiled together with the repertoire data. In a later genetic analysis, genome-wide SNP genotypes for about three fifths of the roughly 670 donors were used, and that subset was treated as a discovery cohort. Every discovery cohort repertoire had been produced on one sequencing platform. HLA typing included class I and class II loci at four-digit resolution. The number of donors typed differed by locus, with about 629-630 for A, B, C, DRB1 and DQB1, around 560 for DQA1, about 610 for DPA1, and 450 to 480 for DPB1. Five DR-DQ haplotypes were treated as single units for association and clustering because of strong linkage in the cohort. On average, 235,054 unique TCR beta nucleotide sequences were sequenced per donor among a few hundred genotyped donors of the cohort, with roughly 18% of those sequences being non-productive. Broad study findings and their caveats: In a later analysis, the rate of TCR association differed among HLA loci, with DRB1 alleles having the most associated TCRs and HLA-C alleles having the fewest. CMV serostatus was the only immune exposure information available for the cohort. A later genetic analysis associated a missense DCLRE1C variant with V-gene and J-gene trimming of TCR beta chains, and an independent cohort replicated the association. In vitro tests confirmed that a few of the cytomegalovirus-associated TCR beta chains recognize cytomegalovirus antigens. Because HLA typing was unavailable for some donors at each locus, only the typed subset was used in association tests. According to the authors, the approach could potentially be generalized to other disease states and immunological phenotypes. In a later analysis, most CMV-associated TCR beta chains were found to appear HLA-restricted, with HLA associations seemingly driven largely by CMV exposure. Across donors, most TCR sequences were observed very rarely, whereas some public TCRs were present in many individuals. According to a later analysis, parvovirus B19, influenza, CMV and Epstein-Barr virus appeared linked to several top co-occurrence clusters. Because counts were too low, about 15 rarely observed V segments, including chromosome 9 orphons, were left out of the earlier analysis of 500 to 750 of the donors. The study listed 150 to 200 TCR beta chains as associated with cytomegalovirus. Some IMGT-functional V segments, including TRBV6-2 and TRBV6-3, could not be told apart with the 87-base-pair reads, so those segments were excluded. Broadly in line with IMGT annotations, most TCR beta V segments showed up in productive rearrangements about 87% or about 30% of the time in an earlier analysis of approximately 600 of the donors. A later analysis associated 15,000 to 20,000 TCR beta sequences with specific HLA alleles at a false discovery rate of 0.05. The presence/absence analyses assumed that sequencing depth was roughly uniform across donors, and that assumption may not be true. The cohort was sequenced for TCR beta chains only, and without alpha or paired-chain data the features that could be detected were limited. When HLA alleles, especially DR and DQ, strongly co-occurred, TCR associations were difficult to assign to individual alleles. A group of highly shared sequence variants was considered likely to be a technical artifact of the sequencing pipeline. The classifier was reported to diagnose cytomegalovirus status with high specificity and sensitivity in both the original and validation cohorts. Compared with the roughly 720-donor mean, donors in an Asian-associated ancestry cluster had fewer N-insertions in productive TCRs, according to a later genetic analysis. Correlated functional status among segregating V segments might be attributable to linkage disequilibrium, but an unknown experimental factor could not be ruled out. A further reported finding was that TCR beta sequences accurately predicted the HLA-A and HLA-B alleles for most subjects in the first cohort. A later analysis found that HLA-associated TCR beta chains were more clonally expanded and had lower generation probabilities than equally common non-associated chains.

On this clone itself: The antigen this receptor binds is unknown. Qualities for individual bases were not recorded, and no much larger clone is one base off.

In total, fewer than 750 healthy bone marrow donors made up the cohort. All cohort members were sampled while nominally healthy, although unrecorded immune exposures were likely present. The donor tested CMV seropositive and was one of the 289 seropositive cohort members. Each donor provided a peripheral blood sample, and peripheral blood mononuclear cells were used for TCR beta sequencing. Genomic DNA was extracted from the blood cell samples with the Qiagen DNeasy Blood Extraction Kit. CDR1 SGHTA and CDR2 FQGNSA were looked up in the germline V gene. Its CDR3 holds 15 amino acids, cysteine through phenylalanine. Only the CDR3 part of the read is kept: 45 bases, read in frame from the first base. The junction shows trimming of 5 bases on V and 0 bases on J, plus 13 bases between the germline ends. Receptors were amplified or captured by the immunoSEQ multiplex PCR assay. For the multiplex PCR, a mixture combining 60 forward primers for TCR Vbeta segments and 13 reverse primers for TCR Jbeta segments was used. A multiplex PCR assay on genomic DNA amplified the CDR3 region of rearranged TCR beta genes. On the Illumina HiSeq System, the amplified TCR beta libraries were sequenced as 87-base-pair reads. On the study's bioinformatics: A later analysis counted some 74 million unique TCR beta chains across the 550 to 800 repertoires, and roughly 10 million of these chains were shared by at least two donors. To remove PCR and sequencing errors, raw reads were error-corrected and collapsed into unique sequences using a nearest-neighbor algorithm that merged closely related sequences. Alignment of CDR3 sequences to IMGT reference sequences was used to assign V, D and J gene segments. For a sequence to be retained, a match of at least six nucleotides was required to both a V gene segment and a J gene segment. A rearrangement was called productive if the CDR3 had no stop codons and remained in frame with V and J, and every other rearrangement was called non-productive. CDR3 was defined by IMGT convention, running from the second conserved V-encoded cysteine to the conserved J-encoded phenylalanine. The earlier analysis of about 620 of the donors excluded sequences that lacked an unambiguous match to a single V gene segment. An earlier analysis of 550 to 650 of the donors classified V segments as functional when productive rearrangements were above 56.7% and as segregating when the standard deviation between donors was above 5%. A statistical classification framework was developed to diagnose cytomegalovirus status using the catalog of TCR beta chain sequences. In a later analysis, V and J genes were assigned by comparing TCR nucleotide sequences against IMGT/GENE-DB human TR gene sequences. Using the TCRdist pipeline, a later analysis assigned CDR3 sequences along with most-parsimonious VDJ recombination scenarios. In a later analysis, every TCR beta chain was defined by the combination of its CDR3 amino acid sequence and its V-gene family, and reads without a unique V-gene family were dropped. A later analysis removed 592 highly shared, low-generation-probability nucleotide sequences to deal with suspected cross-contamination and a sequencing artifact. In a later analysis, a clonal expansion index was calculated for each public chain from normalized within-repertoire ranks of inferred template counts. In a later analysis, generation probabilities were computed with a VDJ recombination model fitted to out-of-frame rearrangements, and the resulting probabilities were checked against IGoR. Hypergeometric tests were used in a later analysis to score TCR-TCR, TCR-HLA and TCR-CMV co-occurrence, with a repertoire-size bias correction applied to the TCR pairs. False discovery rates were estimated in a later analysis by permuting HLA or CMV assignments 20 times. A later analysis grouped co-occurring TCRs with DBSCAN, adding TCRdist sequence similarity when clustering within HLA-allele-positive subsets. Repertoires with fewer than 30,000 or more than 120,000 public chains were left out of co-occurrence clustering, as were a handful of repertoires with anomalous nucleotide sharing. The table was pulled from immuneACCESS by TCRdb, which kept in-frame rearrangements only. Such tables lose some clones; where checked, under half of the loss comes from unresolved V genes, and the rest has no known cause. V, J and clone size derive from that table, while D and trimming were established from the DNA sequence. Here the sample has 150,000 to 200,000 clones; approximately 80% occur a single time. In total, the top ten clones hold about 9.6% of the sample.

The receptor's source is a young man in good health and CMV-seropositive. Sequenced: PBMCs. This receptor chain uses TRBV7-2 and TRBJ1-2; matching of 5 bases hints at TRBD1 as the D gene. The encoded CDR3 is CASSRGTAANYGYTF. The DNA reads as follows: TGTGCCAGCAGCCGCGGGACGGCCGCTAACTATGGCTACACCTTC. Extended through the reference TRBV7-2 and TRBJ1-2 proteins, this CDR3 yields the full variable domain: GAGVSQSPSNKVTEKGKDVELRCDPISGHTALYWYRQSLGQGLEFLIYFQGNSAPDKSGLPSDRFSAERTGGSVSTLTIQRTQQEDSAVYLCASSRGTAANYGYTFGSGTRLTVV.